This TCR beta chain was found in a study of T cells in localized non-small cell lung cancer. Of note for this clone: The target antigen is unknown.

The J segment lost 5 bases and the V segment lost 6 bases, leaving 13 bases of the junction unmatched. The length of the CDR3 is 15 residues. Germline-derived CDR1 and CDR2 are MNHNS and SASEGT. Only in-frame clones appear in the TCRdb table, and some are missing; sequencing was by immunoSEQ multiplex PCR. This sample has around 80,000 clones, with about 78% found just once. Study-level results: The study detected a median roughly 61 of the top 100 tumor clones in adjacent lung. Higher T cell density in the blood was associated with longer overall survival, whereas higher adjacent-lung clonality associated with shorter survival.

The input for sequencing was PBMCs, taken before any cancer treatment. The clonotype originates from a man aged 35-75 years with stage II squamous cell lung carcinoma. The chain uses TRBV6-1 and TRBJ2-7; TRBD1 agrees at 7 bases. The CDR3 sequence is CASRENPLTGNEQYF. CDR3 nucleotides: TGTGCCAGCAGAGAAAACCCTTTGACAGGGAACGAGCAGTACTTC.